This T cell receptor (beta chain) was captured in a study of T cell repertoires in cytomegalovirus infection (dated by TCRdb to about 2019). With regard to the full study: Donor HLA type was relevant to the analysis, as public TCR beta signatures indicated carriage of CMV infection together with the matching HLA type. Results the study describes overall, beyond this receptor: Cumulative frequency of public TCR beta family members discriminated carriers of CMV infection plus the relevant HLA type in this cohort and an independent 352-donor cohort. The ex vivo response was dominated by HLA-C-restricted CMV-specific TCR beta clonotypes, and the single most frequent clonotype in two of eight donors was supplied by these HLA-C-restricted clonotypes.

About this clonotype itself: No cognate antigen has been identified for it. Per-nucleotide qualities are absent, and no much larger clonotype sits a single base away.

CDR1 and CDR2 (SGHAT, FQNNGV) derive from the germline V gene. V is pared back by 5 bases and J by 5 bases, with 12 bases lying between the germline termini. There are 13 amino acids in the CDR3, from cysteine to phenylalanine inclusive. CDR3 DNA only is kept here, 39 bases in frame from base 1. The sample was run on an Illumina HiSeq 1500. In TCRdb, the public reads were trimmed at Q25 with fastp and aligned with MiXCR, with productive beta chains retained. Entries that share a CDR3 protein sequence are merged under the most common genes and DNA. The sample yields 290,000 or so distinct CDR3 sequences; roughly 23% were counted once. Clones ranked in the top ten supply 11% to 15% of the sample.

The chain is made from TRBV11-2 and TRBJ2-5; 5 matching bases give a weak D call of TRBD2. Sequenced material: PBMCs. The TCR sequence derives from a human donor in good health (CMV status not recorded). Some clones in this sample may be carry-over from other donors' samples. The CDR3 region has the sequence CASSRSGIETQYF. In nucleotide form, the sequence is TGTGCCAGCAGCCGTTCGGGGATCGAGACCCAGTACTTC.